The entry below describes one T cell receptor beta chain. The data originate from a study of shared clonotypes between healthy human individuals. Clones were read by immunoSEQ multiplex PCR, and TCRdb kept only the in-frame ones, dropping some. The sample lists about 700,000 clones, about 91% occurring once. The CDR3 consists of 16 residues. After removal of 0 bases from V and 0 bases from J, the junction contained 6 bases not matched to a gene. Germline lookup yields CDR1 SGDLS and CDR2 YYNGEE. CD45RO-negative cells were positively selected for CCR7, leaving out terminally differentiated effector memory CD45RA+ cells.

V gene TRBV9 combines with J gene TRBJ2-7, with 7 positions matching TRBD2. Sequencing was done on a sample of naive CD8+ T cells sorted from blood. The sequence came from a man younger than 40 in good health. The CDR3 sequence: CASSVGSGILSYEQYF. In nucleotides, the CDR3 is TGTGCCAGCAGCGTAGGAAGCGGGATCCTCTCCTACGAGCAGTACTTC.